The T cell receptor (beta chain) described here comes from a study of blood T cell repertoires in COVID-19. This table comes from immunoSEQ multiplex PCR, and its TCRdb copy is limited to in-frame clones, with some not included. This table has approximately 200,000 clones, 85% to 90% appearing once. The CDR3 is 19 amino acids. The V segment lost 4 bases and the J segment 1 base; nucleotides outside the gene matches: 11. Germline V gene data show CDR1 as MNHNS and CDR2 as SASEGT. Sample: PBMCs or T cells enriched from blood (not recorded which). V gene TRBV6-1 combines with J gene TRBJ2-3; 13 bases fit TRBD2. The TCR originated in a woman in her late teens or twenties in a cohort exposed to, infected with or recovered from COVID-19 (not recorded which). The CDR3 loop reads CASSALLAGGPWGTDTQYF. The DNA for the CDR3 is TGTGCCAGCAGTGCCCTACTAGCGGGAGGGCCTTGGGGCACAGATACGCAGTATTTT.